The 2 T cell receptor beta chains below all came from one sample that was sequenced in a study of OX40 agonist ivuxolimab in advanced cancers. TCRdb keeps only in-frame clones here, not all; method: immunoSEQ multiplex PCR. The sample lists some 30,000 clones; around 90% were seen once. The sample here was CD4+ or CD8+ T cells sorted from blood, taken in a trial of the OX40 agonist ivuxolimab. These receptors were collected from an adult with an advanced solid tumor such as melanoma, head and neck, liver or kidney cancer.

This CDR3 reads CASSLPAGGGYNEQFF. CDR3 sequence (DNA): TGTGCCAGCAGCTTACCAGCGGGAGGGGGCTACAATGAGCAGTTCTTC. The J gene is TRBJ2-1, the V gene TRBV7-9; TRBD2 aligns across 10 bases. There are 16 residues in the CDR3. Germline V lookup: CDR1 SEHNR, CDR2 FQNEAQ (reference sequence). The J segment lost 3 bases and the V segment lost 2 bases, leaving 4 bases of the junction unmatched. The full variable domain, with the rest looked up from reference TRBV7-9 and TRBJ2-1, is DTGVSQNPRHKITKRGQNVTFRCDPISEHNRLYWYRQTLGQGPEFLTYFQNEAQLEKSRLLSDRFSAERPKGSFSTLEIQRTEQGDSAMYLCASSLPAGGGYNEQFFGPGTRLTVL.

The chain employs TRBV5-4 and TRBJ2-7; no definite D call. Germline CDR1 reads SGHNT; CDR2 reads YYREEE (reference sequence). Trimming cost V 3 bases and J 1 base, with 5 bases left between them. The CDR3 consists of 12 residues. The CDR3 nucleotides are TGTGCCAGCAGCTGGGGATCCTACGAGCAGTACTTC. Encoded protein: CASSWGSYEQYF.